This T cell receptor (beta chain) appears in the sequencing data of a study of blood T cell repertoires in COVID-19. Study-wide context: Researchers got acute and convalescent COVID-19 samples from the United States, Italy and Spain. PBMCs, B-cell-depleted T cells, or T cells were the source of the cDNA or gDNA that made up the material.

Original methodology: Nucleated cell counts were estimated from reference gene primer amplification. Data came from immunoSEQ multiplex PCR; TCRdb stores just in-frame clones and leaves some out. Clonal size and the V and J genes are those of that table, whereas D and trimming came from the DNA. This table has tens of thousands of clones, approximately 84% appearing once. This CDR3 is 13 amino acids long. Trimming pared 4 bases from V and 6 bases from J, leaving 10 bases between. The germline CDR1 and CDR2 sequences are SGHRS and YFSETQ. The chain recombines TRBV5-1 with TRBJ1-4; unclear D gene. Sequenced material: peripheral blood. The clonotype originates from a woman in her sixties with acute or convalescent COVID-19. The CDR3 bases are TGCGCCAGCAGCCTAGACCGTGATGAAAAACTGTTTTTT. Protein: CASSLDRDEKLFF.